This TCR beta chain emerged from a study of T cell responses to AZD1222 COVID-19 vaccine. The CDR3 is 13 residues long. Per germline, CDR1 MNHEY and CDR2 SVGAGI. Trimming removed 1 base at V and 3 bases at J, with 7 bases between. Data came from immunoSEQ multiplex PCR; TCRdb stores just in-frame clones and leaves some out. The sample has some 140,000 clones, over 85% seen once. Study-level points and caveats: Rises in breadth and depth of Spike-specific TCRs came after two AZD1222 doses. Repertoires were obtained solely post-peak T cell response. Females outnumbered males among donors, who were mostly white British; clonal diversity was possibly underestimated. At study baseline, merely six AZD1222 recipients were seropositive.

Of note for this clone: What it recognizes is unknown.

This chain joins TRBV6-5 and TRBJ2-7, with D possibly TRBD2 on 6 matching bases. The receptor was derived from an adult in good health. Sequencing used peripheral blood, obtained on day 0 of AZD1222 vaccination. The CDR3 here is CASSYYGGYEQYF. CDR3 coding DNA: TGTGCCAGCAGTTACTACGGGGGCTACGAGCAGTACTTC.